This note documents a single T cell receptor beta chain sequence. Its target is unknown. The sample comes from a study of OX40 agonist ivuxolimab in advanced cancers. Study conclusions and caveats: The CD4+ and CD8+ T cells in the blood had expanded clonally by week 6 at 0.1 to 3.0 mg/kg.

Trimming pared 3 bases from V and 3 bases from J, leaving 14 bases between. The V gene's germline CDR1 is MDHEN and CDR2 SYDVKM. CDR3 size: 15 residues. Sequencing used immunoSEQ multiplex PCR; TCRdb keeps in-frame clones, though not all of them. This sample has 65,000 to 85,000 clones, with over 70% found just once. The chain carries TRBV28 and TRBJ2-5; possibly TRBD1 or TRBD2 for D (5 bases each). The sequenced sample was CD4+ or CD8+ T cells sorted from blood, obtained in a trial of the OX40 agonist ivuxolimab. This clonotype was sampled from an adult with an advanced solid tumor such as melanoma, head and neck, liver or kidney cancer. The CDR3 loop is CASSFVGVREETQYF. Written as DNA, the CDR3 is TGTGCCAGCAGTTTCGTGGGGGTAAGGGAAGAGACCCAGTACTTC.